The source of this TCR beta chain is a study of blood T cells in healthy people across ages. A word on this clonotype: Its specificity is not known.

Study-level points and caveats: More naive CD4+ cells and higher diversity marked long-lived donors relative to aged donors.

The germline gives CDR1 SQVTM, CDR2 ANQGSEA. This CDR3 has 14 amino acids. V shed 4 bases and J shed 3 bases, with 12 bases lying between them. Alongside a J-beta primer mix, a sample-barcoded 5' primer served in a second PCR lasting roughly 6 to 12 cycles. All cDNA molecules were each tagged by a template-switch adaptor with 12 random nucleotides. One entry per CDR3 protein, called by TCRdb with MiXCR from the 5' RACE reads. The data hold over 750,000 distinct CDR3 sequences, with roughly 25% observed a single time. The data were also submitted as part of a second study, on T cells of mothers and their children.

The source is a boy younger than 18 in good health. Sequenced material: blood. The genes are TRBV29-1 and TRBJ2-2, with D uncertain. The CDR3: CSVVPQWDTGELFF. CDR3 DNA: TGCAGCGTTGTACCCCAATGGGACACCGGGGAGCTGTTTTTT.